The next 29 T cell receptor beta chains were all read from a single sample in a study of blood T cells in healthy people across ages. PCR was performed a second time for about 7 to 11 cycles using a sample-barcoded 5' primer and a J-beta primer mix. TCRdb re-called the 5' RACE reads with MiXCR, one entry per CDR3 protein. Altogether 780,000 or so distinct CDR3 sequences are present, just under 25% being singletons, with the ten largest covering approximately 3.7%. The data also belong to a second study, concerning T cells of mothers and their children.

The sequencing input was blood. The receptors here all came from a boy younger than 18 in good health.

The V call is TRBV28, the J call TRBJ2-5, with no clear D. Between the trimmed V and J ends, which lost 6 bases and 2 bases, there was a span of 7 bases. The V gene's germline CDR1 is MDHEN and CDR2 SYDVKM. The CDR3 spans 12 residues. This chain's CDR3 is CASRTGQETQYF. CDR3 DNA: TGTGCCAGCAGAACTGGGCAAGAGACCCAGTACTTC.

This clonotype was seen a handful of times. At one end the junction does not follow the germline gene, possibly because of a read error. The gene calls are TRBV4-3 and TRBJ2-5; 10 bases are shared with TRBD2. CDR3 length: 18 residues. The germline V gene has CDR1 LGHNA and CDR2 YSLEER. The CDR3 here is CASSQESSTSGMWVTRYF. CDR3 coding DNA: TGCGCCAGCAGCCAAGAGAGTTCAACTAGCGGGATGTGGGTGACCCGGTACTTC.

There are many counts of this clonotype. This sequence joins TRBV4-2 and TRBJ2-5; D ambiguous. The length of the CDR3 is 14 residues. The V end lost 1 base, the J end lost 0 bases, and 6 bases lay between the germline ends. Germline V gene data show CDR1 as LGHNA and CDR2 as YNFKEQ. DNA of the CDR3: TGTGCCAGCAGCCAAGGGCGGAACCAAGAGACCCAGTACTTC. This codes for CASSQGRNQETQYF.

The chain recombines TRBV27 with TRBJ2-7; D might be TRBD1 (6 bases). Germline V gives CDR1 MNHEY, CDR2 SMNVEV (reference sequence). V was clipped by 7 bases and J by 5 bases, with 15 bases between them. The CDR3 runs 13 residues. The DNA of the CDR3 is TGTGCCAGCACTCGGACAGAAGGGGACGAGCAGTACTTC. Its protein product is CASTRTEGDEQYF.

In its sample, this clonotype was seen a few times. This CDR3 is CASSTGTEGNEQFF. In nucleotides, the CDR3 is TGTGCCAGTTCCACCGGGACAGAGGGGAATGAGCAGTTCTTC. J is TRBJ2-1 and V is TRBV27; 7 bases fit TRBD1. In germline, CDR1 is MNHEY, CDR2 SMNVEV (reference sequence). The CDR3 length is 14 residues. The ends lost 9 bases at V and 7 bases at J; junction bases unmatched: 12.

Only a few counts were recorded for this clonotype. CDR3 DNA sequence: TGCAGTGCTAAACCCGGGACAGGGTTCGAGCAGTACTTC. Its translation is CSAKPGTGFEQYF. This chain links TRBV20-1 with TRBJ2-7; 9 nucleotides agree with TRBD1. The V gene's germline CDR1 is DFQATT and CDR2 SNEGSKA (reference sequence). The CDR3 totals 13 residues. V was clipped by 4 bases and J by 6 bases; unmatched bases: 7.

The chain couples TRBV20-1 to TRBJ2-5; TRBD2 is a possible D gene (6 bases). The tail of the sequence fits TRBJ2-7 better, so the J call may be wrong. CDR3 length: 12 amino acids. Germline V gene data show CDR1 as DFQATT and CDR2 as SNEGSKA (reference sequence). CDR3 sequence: CSGDSGSYEQYF. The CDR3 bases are TGCAGTGGGGATAGCGGCTCCTACGAGCAGTACTTC.

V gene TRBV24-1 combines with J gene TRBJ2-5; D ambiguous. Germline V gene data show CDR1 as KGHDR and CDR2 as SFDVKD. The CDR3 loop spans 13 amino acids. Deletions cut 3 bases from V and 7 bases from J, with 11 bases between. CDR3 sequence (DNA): TGTGCCACCAGTGATGTCTCCACGGGGACCCAGTACTTC. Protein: CATSDVSTGTQYF.

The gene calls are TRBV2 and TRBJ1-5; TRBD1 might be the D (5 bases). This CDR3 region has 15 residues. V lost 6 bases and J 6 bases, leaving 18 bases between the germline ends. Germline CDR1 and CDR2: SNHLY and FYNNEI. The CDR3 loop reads CASREQVVIGQPQHF. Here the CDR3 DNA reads TGTGCCAGCAGGGAACAGGTGGTAATAGGTCAGCCCCAGCATTTT. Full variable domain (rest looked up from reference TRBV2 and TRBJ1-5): EPEVTQTPSHQVTQMGQEVILRCVPISNHLYFYWYRQILGQKVEFLVSFYNNEISEKSEIFDDQFSVERPDGSNFTLKIRSTKLEDSAMYFCASREQVVIGQPQHFGDGTRLSIL.

The CDR3 region is CASSPSHRGWGMGGYTF. As DNA, the CDR3 is TGTGCCAGCAGCCCATCCCACCGGGGGTGGGGTATGGGTGGCTACACCTTC. J is TRBJ1-2 and V is TRBV7-9, with D perhaps TRBD1 (5 bases). CDR3 size: 17 residues. Germline CDR1 reads SEHNR; CDR2 reads FQNEAQ (reference sequence). The V end lost 5 bases, the J end lost 7 bases, and 26 bases lay between the germline ends.

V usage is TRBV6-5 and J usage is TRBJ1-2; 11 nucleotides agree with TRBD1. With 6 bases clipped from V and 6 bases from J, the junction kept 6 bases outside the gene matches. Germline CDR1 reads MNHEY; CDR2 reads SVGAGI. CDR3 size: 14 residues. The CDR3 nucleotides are TGTGCCAGCAGCCGGACAGGGGGCGCGGATGGCTACACCTTC. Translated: CASSRTGGADGYTF.

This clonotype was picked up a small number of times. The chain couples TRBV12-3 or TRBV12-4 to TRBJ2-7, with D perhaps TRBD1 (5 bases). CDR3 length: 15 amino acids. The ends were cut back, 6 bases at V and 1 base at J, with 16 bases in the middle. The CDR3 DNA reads TGTGCCAGCAGCCCGAGAGATGACAGTTCCTACGAGCAGTACTTC. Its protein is CASSPRDDSSYEQYF.

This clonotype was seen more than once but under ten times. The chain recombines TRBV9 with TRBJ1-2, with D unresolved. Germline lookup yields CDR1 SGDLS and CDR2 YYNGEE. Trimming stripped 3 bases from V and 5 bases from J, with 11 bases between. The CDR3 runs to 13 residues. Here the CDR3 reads CASSAGQDYGYTF. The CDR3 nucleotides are TGTGCCAGCAGCGCCGGGCAGGATTATGGCTACACCTTC.

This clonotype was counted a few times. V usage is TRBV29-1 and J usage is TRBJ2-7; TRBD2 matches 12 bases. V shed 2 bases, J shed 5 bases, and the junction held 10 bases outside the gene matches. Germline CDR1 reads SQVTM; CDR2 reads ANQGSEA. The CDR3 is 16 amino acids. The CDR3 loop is CSVEYETSGSSNEQYF. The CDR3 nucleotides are TGCAGCGTTGAATATGAGACTAGCGGGAGTTCCAACGAGCAGTACTTC.

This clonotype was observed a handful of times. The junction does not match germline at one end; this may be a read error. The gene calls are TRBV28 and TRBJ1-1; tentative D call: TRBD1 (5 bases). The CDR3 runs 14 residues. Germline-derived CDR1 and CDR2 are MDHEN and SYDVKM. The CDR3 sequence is CASRGPGILSEAFF. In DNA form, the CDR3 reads TGTGCCAGCAGGGGGCCAGGGATCCTCTCTGAGGCTTTCTTT.

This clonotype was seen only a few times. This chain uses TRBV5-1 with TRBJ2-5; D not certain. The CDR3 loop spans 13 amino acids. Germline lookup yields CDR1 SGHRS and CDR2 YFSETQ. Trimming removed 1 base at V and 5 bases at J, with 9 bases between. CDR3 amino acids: CASSLLVRETQYF. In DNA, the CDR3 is TGCGCCAGCAGCTTGTTAGTCCGGGAGACCCAGTACTTC. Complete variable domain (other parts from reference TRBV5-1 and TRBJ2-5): KAGVTQTPRYLIKTRGQQVTLSCSPISGHRSVSWYQQTPGQGLQFLFEYFSETQRNKGNFPGRFSGRQFSNSRSEMNVSTLELGDSALYLCASSLLVRETQYFGPGTRLLVL.

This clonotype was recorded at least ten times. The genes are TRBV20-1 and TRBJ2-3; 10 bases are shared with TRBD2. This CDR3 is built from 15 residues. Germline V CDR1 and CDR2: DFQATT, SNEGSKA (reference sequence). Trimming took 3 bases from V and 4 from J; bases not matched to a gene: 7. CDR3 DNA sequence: TGCAGTGCTAGGGACATGAGCGGGAGGGCAGATACGCAGTATTTT. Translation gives CSARDMSGRADTQYF.

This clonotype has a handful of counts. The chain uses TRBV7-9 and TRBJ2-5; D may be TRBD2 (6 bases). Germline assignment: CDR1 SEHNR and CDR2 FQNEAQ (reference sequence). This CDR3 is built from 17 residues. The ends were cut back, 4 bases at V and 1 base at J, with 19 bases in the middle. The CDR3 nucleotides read TGTGCCAGCAGCTCCGGGGTTAGGAGGACTACCCAAGAGACCCAGTACTTC. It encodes CASSSGVRRTTQETQYF.

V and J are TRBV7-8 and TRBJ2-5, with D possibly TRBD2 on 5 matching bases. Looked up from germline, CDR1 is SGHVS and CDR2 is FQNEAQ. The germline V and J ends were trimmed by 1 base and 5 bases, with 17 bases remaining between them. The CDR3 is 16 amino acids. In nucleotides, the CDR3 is TGTGCCAGCAGCTTAGGTGTAACGGCGGGTCAGGAGACCCAGTACTTC. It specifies CASSLGVTAGQETQYF.

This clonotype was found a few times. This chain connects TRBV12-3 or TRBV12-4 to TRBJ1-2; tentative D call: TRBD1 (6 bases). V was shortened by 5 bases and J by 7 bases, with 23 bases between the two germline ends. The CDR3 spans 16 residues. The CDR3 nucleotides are TGTGCCAGCAGTCCCGACTCAGTCCGGGGGGCTATTGGCTACACCTTC. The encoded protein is CASSPDSVRGAIGYTF.

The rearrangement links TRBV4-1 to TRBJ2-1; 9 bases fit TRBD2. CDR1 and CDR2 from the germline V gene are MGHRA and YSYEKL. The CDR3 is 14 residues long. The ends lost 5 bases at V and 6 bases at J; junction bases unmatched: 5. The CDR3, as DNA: TGCGCCAGCAGCGGGGGACTAGCTCTCAATGAGCAGTTCTTC. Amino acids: CASSGGLALNEQFF.

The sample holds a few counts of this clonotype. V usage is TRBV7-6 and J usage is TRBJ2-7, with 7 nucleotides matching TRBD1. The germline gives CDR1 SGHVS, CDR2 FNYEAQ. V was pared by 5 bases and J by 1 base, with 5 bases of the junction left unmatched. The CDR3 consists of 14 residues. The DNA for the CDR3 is TGTGCCAGCAGCACAGGGGTAGGGTCCTACGAGCAGTACTTC. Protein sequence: CASSTGVGSYEQYF.

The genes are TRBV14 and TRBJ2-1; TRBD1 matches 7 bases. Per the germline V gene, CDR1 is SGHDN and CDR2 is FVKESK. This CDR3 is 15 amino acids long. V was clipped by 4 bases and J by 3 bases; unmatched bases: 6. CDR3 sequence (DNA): TGTGCCAGCAGCCCCTACAGGGGCGGCTACAATGAGCAGTTCTTC. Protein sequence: CASSPYRGGYNEQFF.

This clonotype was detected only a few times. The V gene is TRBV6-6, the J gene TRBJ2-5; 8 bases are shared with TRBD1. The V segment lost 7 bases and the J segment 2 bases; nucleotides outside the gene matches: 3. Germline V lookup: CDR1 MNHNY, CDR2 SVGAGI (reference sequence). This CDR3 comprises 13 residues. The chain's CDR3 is CASKGTGQETQYF. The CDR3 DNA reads TGTGCCAGCAAGGGGACAGGACAAGAGACCCAGTACTTC.

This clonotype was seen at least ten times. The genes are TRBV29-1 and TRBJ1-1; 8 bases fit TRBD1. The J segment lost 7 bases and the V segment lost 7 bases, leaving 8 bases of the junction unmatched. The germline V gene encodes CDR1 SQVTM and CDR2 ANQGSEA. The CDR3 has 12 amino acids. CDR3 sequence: CSARQGFSEAFF. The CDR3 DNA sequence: TGCAGCGCCCGACAGGGGTTTAGTGAAGCTTTCTTT.

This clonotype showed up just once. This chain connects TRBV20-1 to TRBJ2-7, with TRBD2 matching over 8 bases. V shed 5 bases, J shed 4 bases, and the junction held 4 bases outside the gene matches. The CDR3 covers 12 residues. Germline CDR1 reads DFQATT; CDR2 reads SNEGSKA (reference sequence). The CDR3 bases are TGCAGTGCTGGGGCGGGGGGATACGAGCAGTACTTC. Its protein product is CSAGAGGYEQYF.

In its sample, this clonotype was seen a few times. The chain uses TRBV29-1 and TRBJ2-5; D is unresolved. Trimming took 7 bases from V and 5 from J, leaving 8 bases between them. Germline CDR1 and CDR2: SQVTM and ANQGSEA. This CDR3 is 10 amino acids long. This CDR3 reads CSAQGETQYF. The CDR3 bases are TGCAGCGCCCAAGGGGAGACCCAGTACTTC.

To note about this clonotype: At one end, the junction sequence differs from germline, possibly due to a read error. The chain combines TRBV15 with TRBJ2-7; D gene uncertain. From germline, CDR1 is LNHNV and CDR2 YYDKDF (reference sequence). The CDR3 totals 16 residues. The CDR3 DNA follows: TGTGCCACTAGCAGACAATGGAGCGCCCAGTCTGGCGAGCAGTACTTC. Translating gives CATSRQWSAQSGEQYF.

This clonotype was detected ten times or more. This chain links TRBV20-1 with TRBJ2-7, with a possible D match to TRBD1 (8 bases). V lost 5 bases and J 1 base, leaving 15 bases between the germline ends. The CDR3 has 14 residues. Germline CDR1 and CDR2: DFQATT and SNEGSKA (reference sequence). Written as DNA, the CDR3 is TGCAGTGCTGAGGACAGGGAGGGGTCCTACGAGCAGTACTTC. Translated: CSAEDREGSYEQYF.